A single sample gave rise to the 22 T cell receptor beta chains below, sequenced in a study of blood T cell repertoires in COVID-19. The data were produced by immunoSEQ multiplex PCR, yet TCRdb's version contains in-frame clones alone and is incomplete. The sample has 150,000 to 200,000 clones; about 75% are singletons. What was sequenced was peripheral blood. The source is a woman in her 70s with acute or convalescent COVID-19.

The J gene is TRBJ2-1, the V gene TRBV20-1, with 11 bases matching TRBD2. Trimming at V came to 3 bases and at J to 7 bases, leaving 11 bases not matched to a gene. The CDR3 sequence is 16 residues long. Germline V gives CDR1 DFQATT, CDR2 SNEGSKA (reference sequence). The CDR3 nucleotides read TGCAGTGCTAGTAAGGGACTAGCGGCTCCTAGGAATGAGCAGTTCTTC. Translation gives CSASKGLAAPRNEQFF.

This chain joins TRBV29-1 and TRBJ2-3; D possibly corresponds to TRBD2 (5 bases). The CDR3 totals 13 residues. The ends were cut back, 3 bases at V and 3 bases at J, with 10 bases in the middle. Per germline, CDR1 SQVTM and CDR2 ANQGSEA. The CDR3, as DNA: TGCAGCGTTGACAGCGGATGGACAGATACGCAGTATTTT. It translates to CSVDSGWTDTQYF.

The CDR3 loop reads CASSSLAGGATGELFF. CDR3 in DNA: TGCGCCAGCAGCTCCCTAGCGGGAGGGGCCACCGGGGAGCTGTTTTTT. The chain is built from TRBV5-1 and TRBJ2-2; 12 nucleotides agree with TRBD2. Germline CDR1 SGHRS, CDR2 YFSETQ. The CDR3 has 16 residues. J gave up 4 bases and V 3 bases, and 4 bases lay outside the gene matches.

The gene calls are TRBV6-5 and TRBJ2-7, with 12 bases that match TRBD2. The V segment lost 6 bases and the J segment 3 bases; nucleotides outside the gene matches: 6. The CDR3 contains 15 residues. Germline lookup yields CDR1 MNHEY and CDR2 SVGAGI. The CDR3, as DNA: TGTGCCAGCAGACTGACTAGCGGGAGAGTCTACGAGCAGTACTTC. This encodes CASRLTSGRVYEQYF.

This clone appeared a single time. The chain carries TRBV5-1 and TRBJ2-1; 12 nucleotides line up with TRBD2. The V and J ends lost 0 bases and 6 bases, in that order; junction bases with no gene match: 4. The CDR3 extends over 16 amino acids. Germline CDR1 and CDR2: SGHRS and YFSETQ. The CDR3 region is CASSLVGLAGINEQFF. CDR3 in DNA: TGCGCCAGCAGCTTGGTGGGACTAGCGGGCATCAATGAGCAGTTCTTC.

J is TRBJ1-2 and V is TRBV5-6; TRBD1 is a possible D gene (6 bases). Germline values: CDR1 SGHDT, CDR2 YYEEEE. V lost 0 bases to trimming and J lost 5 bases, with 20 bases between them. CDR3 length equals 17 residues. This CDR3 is CASSLAAVTGLWYGYTF. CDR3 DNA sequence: TGTGCCAGCAGCTTGGCTGCGGTTACAGGGCTGTGGTATGGCTACACCTTC.

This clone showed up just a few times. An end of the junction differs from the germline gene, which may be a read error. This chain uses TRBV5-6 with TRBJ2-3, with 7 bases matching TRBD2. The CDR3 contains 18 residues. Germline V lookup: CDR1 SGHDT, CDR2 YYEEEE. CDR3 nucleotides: TGTGCCAGCACCTTGGGCTATAGAGGCGGGAGCTGGGGAGATACGCAGTATTTT. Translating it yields CASTLGYRGGSWGDTQYF.

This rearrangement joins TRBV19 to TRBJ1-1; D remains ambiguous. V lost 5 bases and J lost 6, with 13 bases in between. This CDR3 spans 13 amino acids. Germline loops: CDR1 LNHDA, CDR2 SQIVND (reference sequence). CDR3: CASSLGRYAEAFF. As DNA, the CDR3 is TGTGCCAGTAGTCTTGGCAGGTACGCTGAAGCTTTCTTT.

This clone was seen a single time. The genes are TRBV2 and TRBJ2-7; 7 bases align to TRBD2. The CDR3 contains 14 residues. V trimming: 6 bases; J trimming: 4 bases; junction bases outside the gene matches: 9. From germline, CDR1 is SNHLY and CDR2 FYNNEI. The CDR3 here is CASRPRTRAYEQYF. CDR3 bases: TGTGCCAGCAGACCTCGGACTAGGGCGTACGAGCAGTACTTC.

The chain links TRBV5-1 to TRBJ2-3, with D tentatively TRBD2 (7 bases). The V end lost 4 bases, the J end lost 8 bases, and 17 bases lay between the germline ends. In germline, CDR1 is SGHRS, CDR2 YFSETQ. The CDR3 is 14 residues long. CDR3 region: CASSQGQRGGTQYF. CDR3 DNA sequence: TGCGCCAGCAGCCAAGGACAGCGGGGCGGTACGCAGTATTTT.

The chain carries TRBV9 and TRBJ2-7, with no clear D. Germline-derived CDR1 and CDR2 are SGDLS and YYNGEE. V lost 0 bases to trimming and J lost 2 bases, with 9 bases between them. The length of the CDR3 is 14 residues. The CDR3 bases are TGTGCCAGCAGCGTAGGGAGCGAAACCTACGAGCAGTACTTC. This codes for CASSVGSETYEQYF.

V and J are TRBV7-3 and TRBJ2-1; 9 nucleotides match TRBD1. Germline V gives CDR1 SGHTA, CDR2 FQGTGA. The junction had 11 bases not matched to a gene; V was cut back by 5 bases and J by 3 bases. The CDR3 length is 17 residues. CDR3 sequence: CASSPGLGQGGYNEQFF. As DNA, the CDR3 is TGTGCCAGCAGCCCCGGCCTGGGACAGGGAGGCTACAATGAGCAGTTCTTC.

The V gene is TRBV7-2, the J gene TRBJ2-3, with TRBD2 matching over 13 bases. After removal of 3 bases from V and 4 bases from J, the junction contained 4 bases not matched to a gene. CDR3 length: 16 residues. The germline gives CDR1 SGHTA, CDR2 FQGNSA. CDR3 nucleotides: TGTGCCAGCAGCTTTCCAGGGACTAGCGGGGCAGATACGCAGTATTTT. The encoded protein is CASSFPGTSGADTQYF.

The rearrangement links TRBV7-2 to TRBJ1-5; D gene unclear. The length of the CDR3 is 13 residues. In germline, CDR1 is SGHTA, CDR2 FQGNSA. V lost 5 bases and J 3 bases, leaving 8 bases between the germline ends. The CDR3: CASSGTANQPQHF. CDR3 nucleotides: TGTGCCAGCAGCGGAACAGCCAATCAGCCCCAGCATTTT.

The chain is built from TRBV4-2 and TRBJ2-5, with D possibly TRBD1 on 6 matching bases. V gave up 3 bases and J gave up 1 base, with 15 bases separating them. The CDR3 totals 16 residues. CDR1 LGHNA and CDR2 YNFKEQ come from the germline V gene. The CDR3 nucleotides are TGTGCCAGCAGCCAGGGTGGACAGAGGCTCCAAGAGACCCAGTACTTC. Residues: CASSQGGQRLQETQYF.

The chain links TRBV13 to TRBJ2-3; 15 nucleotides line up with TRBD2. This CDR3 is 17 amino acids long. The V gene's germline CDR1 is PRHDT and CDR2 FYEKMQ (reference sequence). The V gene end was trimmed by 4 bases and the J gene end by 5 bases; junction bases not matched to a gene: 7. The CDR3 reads CASSWTSGRAEKDTQYF. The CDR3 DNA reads TGTGCCAGCAGCTGGACTAGCGGGAGGGCCGAGAAAGATACGCAGTATTTT.

The CDR3 spells CASSPRQGANTEAFF. The CDR3 nucleotides are TGTGCCAGCTCACCGCGACAGGGGGCGAACACTGAAGCTTTCTTT. V gene TRBV18 combines with J gene TRBJ1-1, with TRBD1 identical over 10 bases. The V gene's germline CDR1 is KGHSH and CDR2 LQKENI. V lost 3 bases and J lost 1; bases outside the gene matches: 2. The CDR3 totals 15 residues.

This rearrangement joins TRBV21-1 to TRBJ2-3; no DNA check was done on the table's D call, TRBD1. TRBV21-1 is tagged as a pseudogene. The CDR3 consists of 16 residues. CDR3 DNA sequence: TGTGCCAGCAGCAAAGAAACAGGGGGCGGCTCAGATACGCAGTATTTT. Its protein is CASSKETGGGSDTQYF.

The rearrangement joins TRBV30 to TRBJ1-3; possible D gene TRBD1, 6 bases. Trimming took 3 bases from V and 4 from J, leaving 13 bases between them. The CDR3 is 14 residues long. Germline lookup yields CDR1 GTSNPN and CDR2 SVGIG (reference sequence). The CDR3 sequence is CAWSGGGQGNTIYF. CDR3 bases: TGTGCCTGGAGCGGGGGGGGGCAAGGAAACACCATATATTTT.

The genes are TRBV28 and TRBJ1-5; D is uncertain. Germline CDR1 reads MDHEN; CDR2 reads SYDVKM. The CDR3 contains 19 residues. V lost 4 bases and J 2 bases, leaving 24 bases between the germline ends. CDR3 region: CASSSLSGIDTSGNQPQHF. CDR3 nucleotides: TGTGCCAGCAGTTCCCTGAGCGGGATTGATACCTCGGGCAATCAGCCCCAGCATTTT.

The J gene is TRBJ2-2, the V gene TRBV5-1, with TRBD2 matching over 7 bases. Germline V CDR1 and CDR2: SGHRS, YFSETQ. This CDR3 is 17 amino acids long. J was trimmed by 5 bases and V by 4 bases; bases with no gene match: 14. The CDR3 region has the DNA TGCGCCAGCAGCCCGCAAGGCGCGGGAGCTCATACCGGGGAGCTGTTTTTT. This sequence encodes CASSPQGAGAHTGELFF. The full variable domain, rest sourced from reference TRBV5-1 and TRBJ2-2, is KAGVTQTPRYLIKTRGQQVTLSCSPISGHRSVSWYQQTPGQGLQFLFEYFSETQRNKGNFPGRFSGRQFSNSRSEMNVSTLELGDSALYLCASSPQGAGAHTGELFFGEGSRLTVL.

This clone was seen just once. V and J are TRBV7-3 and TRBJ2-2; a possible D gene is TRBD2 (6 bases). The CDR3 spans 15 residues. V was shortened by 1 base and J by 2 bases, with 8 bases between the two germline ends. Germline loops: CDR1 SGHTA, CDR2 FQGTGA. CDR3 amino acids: CASSLRGGNTGELFF. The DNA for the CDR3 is TGTGCCAGCAGCTTAAGGGGAGGTAACACCGGGGAGCTGTTTTTT.